These 15 T cell receptor beta chains came from one sample sequenced in a study of T cells in Graves' hyperthyroidism and ophthalmopathy. Authors of the study amplified TCR beta CDR3 regions from RNA transcripts. The HTBI primer set was used in a first-round RT-PCR of the TCR CDR3. Using its own MiXCR run on the multiplex PCR reads, TCRdb lists one record per CDR3 protein. The sample lists approximately 870,000 distinct CDR3 sequences; roughly 40% were seen once. Sample: blood. The receptors were sampled from a man aged 18 to 35 with Graves' hyperthyroidism.

At least ten counts were recorded for this clonotype. The chain is built from TRBV19 and TRBJ2-6, with 7 bases matching TRBD1. CDR3 length: 16 residues. Germline V gives CDR1 LNHDA, CDR2 SQIVND (reference sequence). Trimming removed 5 bases from V and 3 bases from J; junction bases left unmatched: 7. Written as DNA, the CDR3 is TGTGCCAGTAGTTCGGCCGGGACAGTTGGGGCCAACGTCCTGACTTTC. Its translation: CASSSAGTVGANVLTF. The variable domain in full, with the rest retrieved from reference TRBV19 and TRBJ2-6, is DGGITQSPKYLFRKEGQNVTLSCEQNLNHDAMYWYRQDPGQGLRLIYYSQIVNDFQKGDIAEGYSVSREKKESFPLTVTSAQKNPTAFYLCASSSAGTVGANVLTFGAGSRLTVL.

This chain uses TRBV5-1 with TRBJ1-1; D call uncertain. Germline lookup yields CDR1 SGHRS and CDR2 YFSETQ. The CDR3 runs 15 residues. V was clipped by 4 bases and J by 4 bases, with 17 bases between them. CDR3: CASSEGSRPFTEAFF. The DNA for the CDR3 is TGCGCCAGCAGCGAGGGTTCTAGGCCATTCACTGAAGCTTTCTTT.

Worth noting for this clonotype: Possible read error: a much larger clone is one base away. The CDR3 loop reads CASSLMDVDTEAFF. CDR3 nucleotides: TGCGCCAGCAGCTTGATGGATGTGGACACTGAAGCTTTCTTT. V and J are TRBV7-2 and TRBJ1-1; D unresolved. This CDR3 comprises 14 residues. Germline CDR1 and CDR2: SGHTA and FQGNSA.

This chain connects TRBV6-1 to TRBJ2-2, with a weak D call TRBD2 (7 bases). Germline lookup yields CDR1 MNHNS and CDR2 SASEGT. Trimming took off 7 bases at V and 4 bases at J, with 22 bases between the two ends. The CDR3 totals 17 residues. CDR3: CASMGGKGGAPTGELFF. The CDR3 DNA follows: TGTGCCAGCATGGGGGGAAAGGGGGGGGCGCCCACCGGGGAGCTGTTTTTT.

This chain's CDR3 is CAAGIYGYTF. The CDR3 DNA follows: TGTGCCGCTGGGATCTATGGCTACACCTTC. This chain links TRBV2 with TRBJ1-2; D gene unclear. The germline V gene encodes CDR1 SNHLY and CDR2 FYNNEI. Deletions cut 11 bases from V and 4 bases from J, with 8 bases between. This CDR3 has 10 residues.

This clonotype was observed at least ten times. The rearrangement joins TRBV20-1 to TRBJ1-5; the match to TRBD1 covers 7 bases. This CDR3 has 15 residues. Germline CDR1 and CDR2: DFQATT and SNEGSKA (reference sequence). With V trimmed by 5 bases and J by 0 bases, 7 bases remained unmatched. The CDR3 here is CSAVPTGTSNQPQHF. For the CDR3, the DNA is TGCAGTGCTGTTCCGACAGGGACTAGCAATCAGCCCCAGCATTTT.

Many counts were recorded for this clonotype. This chain connects TRBV19 to TRBJ1-2, with D uncertain. This CDR3 is built from 12 residues. Germline assignment: CDR1 LNHDA and CDR2 SQIVND (reference sequence). V lost 3 bases and J lost 4, with 6 bases in between. The CDR3 sequence: CASSIAAYGYTF. The CDR3 nucleotides are TGTGCCAGTAGTATCGCAGCCTATGGCTACACCTTC.

Ten or more counts support this clonotype. The chain carries TRBV29-1 and TRBJ2-7; tentatively, D is TRBD1 (5 bases). CDR3 length: 12 residues. Between the trimmed V and J ends, which lost 7 bases and 3 bases, there was a span of 13 bases. Germline CDR1 is SQVTM and CDR2 is ANQGSEA. CDR3 coding DNA: TGCAGCGACGGACACTTCGACTACGAGCAGTACTTC. Its protein is CSDGHFDYEQYF.

The chain combines TRBV25-1 with TRBJ1-3; a possible D gene is TRBD1 (5 bases). Germline V gene data show CDR1 as MGHDK and CDR2 as SYGVNS. CDR3 size: 15 residues. The ends were cut back, 6 bases at V and 2 bases at J, with 14 bases in the middle. The CDR3 nucleotides read TGTGCCAGCAGCGGGGGGTCAGGGACTGGAAACACCATATATTTT. Its protein is CASSGGSGTGNTIYF.

Here the CDR3 reads CSAGGSASYEQYF. CDR3 bases: TGCAGTGCTGGGGGTAGCGCCTCCTACGAGCAGTACTTC. The chain links TRBV20-1 to TRBJ2-7; D assignment may be TRBD1 or TRBD2 (5 bases each). This CDR3 spans 13 amino acids. V was pared by 5 bases and J by 0 bases, with 11 bases between. Looked up from germline, CDR1 is DFQATT and CDR2 is SNEGSKA (reference sequence).

The V call is TRBV19, the J call TRBJ1-1, with 10 positions matching TRBD1. The CDR3 loop spans 15 amino acids. The germline V gene has CDR1 LNHDA and CDR2 SQIVND (reference sequence). Trimming cost V 4 bases and J 4 bases; bases outside gene matches: 6. CDR3 loop: CASSRGRTGGTEAFF. The DNA of the CDR3 is TGTGCCAGTAGTAGAGGCAGGACAGGGGGCACTGAAGCTTTCTTT.

CDR3 amino acids: CSVFISRGYGNTIYF. Written as DNA, the CDR3 is TGCAGCGTTTTCATCTCCAGGGGATATGGAAACACCATATATTTT. The V gene is TRBV29-1, the J gene TRBJ1-3; tentative D call: TRBD1 (6 bases). The CDR3 consists of 15 residues. In germline, CDR1 is SQVTM, CDR2 ANQGSEA. Trimming shortened V by 5 bases and J by 3 bases, and 17 bases separated the two germline ends.

J is TRBJ2-5 and V is TRBV2; TRBD2 matches at 12 bases. Germline lookup yields CDR1 SNHLY and CDR2 FYNNEI. The CDR3 spans 19 residues. V trimming: 7 bases; J trimming: 5 bases; junction bases outside the gene matches: 20. CDR3 in DNA: TGTGCCAGCATCCTGGAGGCTAGCGGGGGGGCGAACACCGGGGAGACCCAGTACTTC. Amino acid sequence: CASILEASGGANTGETQYF.

J is TRBJ1-2 and V is TRBV2; D gene unclear. CDR3 length equals 13 residues. CDR1 is SNHLY, CDR2 FYNNEI, per germline. Trimming took off 6 bases at V and 1 base at J, with 9 bases between the two ends. The CDR3: CASRNGRNYGYTF. CDR3 nucleotide sequence: TGTGCCAGCAGGAACGGACGTAACTATGGCTACACCTTC.

The rearrangement links TRBV10-3 to TRBJ1-1; TRBD1 is a possible D gene (5 bases). From germline, CDR1 is ENHRY and CDR2 SYGVKD. There are 13 residues in the CDR3. The V end lost 10 bases, the J end lost 0 bases, and 12 bases lay between the germline ends. CDR3 DNA sequence: TGTGCCACGTTGACAGATCTGAACACTGAAGCTTTCTTT. Translation: CATLTDLNTEAFF.